This T cell receptor (beta chain) emerged from a study of T cells in Graves' hyperthyroidism and ophthalmopathy. Study in general: At initial diagnosis, before any treatment had begun, peripheral blood was obtained.

Regions amplified from RNA transcripts were the TCR beta CDR3 regions. The study used the HTBI primer set for a first-round RT-PCR of the TCR CDR3. TCRdb analysed the multiplex PCR reads with MiXCR anew, one entry per CDR3 protein. The sample shows hundreds of thousands of distinct CDR3 sequences, approximately 15% of them seen only once. The study enrolled patients aged 18 to 65 with newly diagnosed hyperthyroidism of under 2 months' duration. Diagnosis rested on symptoms, serum thyroxine and TRAb, thyroid ultrasound, and orbital computed tomography. About 10 ml of fresh peripheral blood supplied the PBMCs. This CDR3 contains 16 residues. The V end was cut by 2 bases, the J end by 2 bases, with 14 bases between. Germline V gene sequence: CDR1 SGHTA, CDR2 FQGNSA.

This chain links TRBV7-2 with TRBJ2-3, with D possibly called TRBD1 or TRBD2 (6 bases each). This sequence originates from a woman between 18 and 29 years old with Graves' hyperthyroidism. Input material: blood. The chain's CDR3 is CASSLRGASATDTQYF. The CDR3 DNA is TGTGCCAGCAGCTTAAGGGGGGCTAGCGCCACAGATACGCAGTATTTT.